What follows are 8 T cell receptor beta chains derived from one specimen sequenced in a study of lung T cells in sarcoidosis with Löfgren's syndrome. TCRdb used MiXCR to reprocess the reads, holding one entry per CDR3 protein. Of tens of thousands of distinct CDR3 sequences in the sample, around 20% were seen once. Sequenced sample: CD4+ T cells from PBMCs. The source of these receptors is a human donor with sarcoidosis (Löfgren's syndrome or another form), or a control subject (not recorded which).

In this sample, this clonotype turned up many times. The rearrangement uses TRBV24-1 and TRBJ2-3; 8 nucleotides agree with TRBD2. The CDR3 is made up of 16 amino acids. Per germline, CDR1 KGHDR and CDR2 SFDVKD. Trimming removed 4 bases from V and 6 bases from J; junction bases left unmatched: 11. CDR3 sequence: CATSDRQAGAADTQYF. The CDR3 DNA follows: TGTGCCACCAGTGACCGACAAGCGGGAGCAGCGGATACGCAGTATTTT.

This clonotype appeared a few times. V and J are TRBV30 and TRBJ2-3, with 8 positions matching TRBD1. This CDR3 contains 13 residues. Trimming removed 5 bases from V and 5 bases from J; junction bases left unmatched: 6. Germline CDR1 GTSNPN, CDR2 SVGIG (reference sequence). The CDR3 spells CAWDQGAKDTQYF. For the CDR3, the DNA is TGTGCCTGGGACCAGGGGGCCAAAGATACGCAGTATTTT.

This clonotype showed up many times. This chain connects TRBV20-1 to TRBJ1-1, with TRBD1 as a possible D gene (5 bases). The germline V gene has CDR1 DFQATT and CDR2 SNEGSKA (reference sequence). The CDR3 length is 12 residues. Trimming shortened V by 0 bases and J by 8 bases, and 10 bases separated the two germline ends. CDR3 nucleotides: TGCAGTGCTAGAGATCAGGGCGGGGAAGCTTTCTTT. It translates to CSARDQGGEAFF.

This clonotype was counted at least ten times. The V call is TRBV20-1, the J call TRBJ2-7; no definite D call. The germline V and J ends were trimmed by 1 base and 7 bases, with 20 bases remaining between them. Looked up from germline, CDR1 is DFQATT and CDR2 is SNEGSKA (reference sequence). The CDR3 has 15 amino acids. The CDR3 DNA reads TGCAGTGCTAGAGCCACCCCAACCTTTCCTGGGGAGCAGTACGTC. It codes for CSARATPTFPGEQYV.

The chain recombines TRBV4-1 with TRBJ1-3; D remains unclear. Trimming shortened V by 0 bases and J by 7 bases, and 16 bases separated the two germline ends. Germline V gives CDR1 MGHRA, CDR2 YSYEKL. This CDR3 is built from 16 residues. In nucleotides, the CDR3 is TGCGCCAGCAGCCAAGAAATTAGATCCAGGCAGAACACCATATATTTT. Encoded protein: CASSQEIRSRQNTIYF.

There are a few counts of this clonotype. The chain carries TRBV18 and TRBJ2-7, with 10 bases fitting TRBD2. This CDR3 region has 15 residues. V dropped 3 bases and J dropped 2; count of bases not matched to a gene: 4. The germline V gene has CDR1 KGHSH and CDR2 LQKENI. Here the CDR3 reads CASSPGLADTYEQYF. The CDR3 nucleotides read TGTGCCAGCTCACCCGGACTAGCGGACACCTACGAGCAGTACTTC.

A word on this clonotype: One base away lies a much larger clone, so this may be a sequencing read error. This chain links TRBV19 with TRBJ2-1; maybe TRBD1 (6 bases). CDR1 and CDR2 from the germline V gene are LNHDA and SQIVND (reference sequence). Trimming left V 8 bases short and J 8 bases short, with 22 bases between. This CDR3 has 15 amino acids. In DNA, the CDR3 is TGTGCCAGTGGCAGACCCAGGGGTCTACTCTATGAGCAGTTCTTC. This gives the protein CASGRPRGLLYEQFF.

This clonotype was found a few times. The chain uses TRBV3-1 and TRBJ1-5, with D possibly matching TRBD1 (5 bases). The CDR3 sequence is 14 residues long. Per germline, CDR1 LGHDT and CDR2 YNNKEL (reference sequence). The V end lost 1 base, the J end lost 11 bases, and 15 bases lay between the germline ends. As DNA, the CDR3 is TGTGCCAGCAGCCAAGGAGGGCAGGGCGGGACCCAGCATTTT. This sequence encodes CASSQGGQGGTQHF.